The 12 T cell receptor beta chains below all came from one sample that was sequenced in a study of immune evolution from preneoplasia to lung adenocarcinoma. The assay was immunoSEQ multiplex PCR, and TCRdb's table has in-frame clones only and misses some. The sample records fewer than 6,000 clones, around four fifths being singletons. The specimen was FFPE minimally invasive lung adenocarcinoma tissue. The receptors shown here come from a person aged 60 to 85 with lung adenocarcinoma.

The chain combines TRBV11-1 with TRBJ1-5, with D unresolved. From germline, CDR1 is SGHAT and CDR2 FQDESV (reference sequence). CDR3 size: 13 residues. The V and J ends lost 5 bases and 0 bases respectively, with 5 bases between them. The CDR3 DNA follows: TGTGCCAGCAGCGCCCATAGCAATCAGCCCCAGCATTTT. Translation gives CASSAHSNQPQHF.

As DNA, the CDR3 is TGTGCCAGTTCTCAGGGGCGGCAGTCTGAAGCTTTCTTT. Protein product: CASSQGRQSEAFF. J is TRBJ1-1 and V is TRBV19; D is possibly TRBD1 (6 bases). The CDR3 contains 13 residues. Germline loops: CDR1 LNHDA, CDR2 SQIVND (reference sequence). The V gene lost 8 bases and the J gene lost 6 bases, with 16 bases spanning the gap.

V and J are TRBV29-1 and TRBJ2-5; 9 bases match TRBD2. V was clipped by 6 bases and J by 4 bases; unmatched bases: 6. The CDR3 runs to 13 residues. Germline loops: CDR1 SQVTM, CDR2 ANQGSEA. In DNA, the CDR3 is TGCAGCGTAGGGCTAGCGGGAATAGAGACCCAGTACTTC. It yields the protein CSVGLAGIETQYF.

The chain employs TRBV28 and TRBJ1-3, with 7 positions matching TRBD1. The length of the CDR3 is 14 residues. V dropped 8 bases and J dropped 2; count of bases not matched to a gene: 6. The V gene's germline CDR1 is MDHEN and CDR2 SYDVKM. DNA for the CDR3: TGTGCCAGCGGACGACAGGGTGCTGGAAACACCATATATTTT. Amino acid sequence: CASGRQGAGNTIYF.

The genes are TRBV5-1 and TRBJ2-5; TRBD1 is a possible D gene (5 bases). CDR1 is SGHRS, CDR2 YFSETQ, per germline. The CDR3 consists of 14 residues. Trimming stripped 0 bases from V and 10 bases from J, with 16 bases between. CDR3 sequence reads: CASSLEGIVPFQYF. CDR3 bases: TGCGCCAGCAGCTTGGAGGGGATTGTGCCATTCCAGTACTTC.

This chain connects TRBV7-8 to TRBJ1-5; no reliable D call. The CDR3 covers 13 residues. V was cut by 5 bases and J by 3 bases, with 8 bases left in between. Germline V gives CDR1 SGHVS, CDR2 FQNEAQ. The CDR3 reads CASSPGSNQPQHF. The CDR3 DNA reads as TGTGCCAGCAGCCCTGGGTCCAATCAGCCCCAGCATTTT.

This chain joins TRBV9 and TRBJ2-3; 12 bases align to TRBD2. The V segment lost 1 base and the J segment 0 bases; nucleotides outside the gene matches: 3. CDR1 is SGDLS, CDR2 YYNGEE, per germline. The CDR3 sequence is 17 residues long. This CDR3 is CASSVLAGGASTDTQYF. In nucleotides, the CDR3 is TGTGCCAGCAGCGTACTAGCGGGAGGGGCTAGCACAGATACGCAGTATTTT.

The chain links TRBV5-6 to TRBJ2-7, with D possibly being TRBD1 (5 bases). The CDR3 has 14 residues. The ends were cut back, 5 bases at V and 9 bases at J, with 21 bases in the middle. Germline V gene sequence: CDR1 SGHDT, CDR2 YYEEEE. As DNA, the CDR3 is TGTGCCAGCAGTTCCCCGTTTGGGGCACGTGGGCAGTACTTC. Translation: CASSSPFGARGQYF.

The V and J genes are TRBV7-9 and TRBJ2-2; 9 bases match TRBD2. In germline, CDR1 is SEHNR, CDR2 FQNEAQ (reference sequence). The V and J ends lost 6 bases and 4 bases, in that order; junction bases with no gene match: 6. CDR3 length: 15 amino acids. CDR3 in amino acids: CASSILAGITGELFF. CDR3 nucleotide sequence: TGTGCCAGCAGTATTCTAGCGGGGATCACCGGGGAGCTGTTTTTT.

The chain carries TRBV30 and TRBJ2-6; TRBD1 or TRBD2 may be the D gene (5 bases each). Germline CDR1 GTSNPN, CDR2 SVGIG (reference sequence). The CDR3 runs 14 residues. The V end was cut by 4 bases, the J end by 2 bases, with 9 bases between. CDR3 nucleotide sequence: TGTGCCTGGACCTTGGGGGCTGGGGCCAACGTCCTGACTTTC. It is translated as CAWTLGAGANVLTF.

The chain employs TRBV5-4 and TRBJ2-5; D gene unclear. The CDR3 spans 12 residues. Trimming left V 2 bases short and J 2 bases short, with 4 bases between. CDR1 is SGHNT and CDR2 is YYREEE in the germline V gene (reference sequence). The CDR3: CASSFDQETQYF. As DNA, the CDR3 is TGTGCCAGCAGCTTTGATCAAGAGACCCAGTACTTC. Full variable domain (remainder filled in from reference TRBV5-4 and TRBJ2-5): ETGVTQSPTHLIKTRGQQVTLRCSSQSGHNTVSWYQQALGQGPQFIFQYYREEENGRGNFPPRFSGLQFPNYSSELNVNALELDDSALYLCASSFDQETQYFGPGTRLLVL.

The sample holds one count of this clone. V and J are TRBV2 and TRBJ2-7; maybe TRBD2 (6 bases). CDR3 length equals 13 residues. V shed 4 bases and J shed 3 bases, with 10 bases lying between them. Germline V gene lookup returns CDR1 SNHLY and CDR2 FYNNEI. CDR3 bases: TGTGCCAGCAGTGTCCGGGGGAACTACGAGCAGTACTTC. Amino acid sequence: CASSVRGNYEQYF.